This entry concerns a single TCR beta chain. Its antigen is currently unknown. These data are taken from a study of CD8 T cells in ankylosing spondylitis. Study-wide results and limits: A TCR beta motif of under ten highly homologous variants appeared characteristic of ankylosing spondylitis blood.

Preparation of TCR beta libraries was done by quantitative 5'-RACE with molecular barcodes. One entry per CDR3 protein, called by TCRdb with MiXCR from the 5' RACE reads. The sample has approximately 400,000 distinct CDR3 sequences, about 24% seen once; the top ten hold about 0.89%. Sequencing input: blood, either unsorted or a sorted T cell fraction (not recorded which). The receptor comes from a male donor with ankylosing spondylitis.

The CDR3 sequence: CAWGDSYEQYF. CDR3 DNA sequence: TGTGCCTGGGGAGACTCCTACGAGCAGTACTTC. The V call is TRBV30, the J call TRBJ2-7; D call uncertain. Germline loops: CDR1 GTSNPN, CDR2 SVGIG (reference sequence). Trimming removed 5 bases from V and 0 bases from J, with 5 bases in between. The CDR3 spans 11 residues. Combining the CDR3 with reference TRBV30 and TRBJ2-7 gives the whole variable domain SQTIHQWPATLVQPVGSPLSLECTVEGTSNPNLYWYRQAAGRGLQLLFYSVGIGQISSEVPQNLSASRPQDRQFILSSKKLLLSDSGFYLCAWGDSYEQYFGPGTRLTVT.